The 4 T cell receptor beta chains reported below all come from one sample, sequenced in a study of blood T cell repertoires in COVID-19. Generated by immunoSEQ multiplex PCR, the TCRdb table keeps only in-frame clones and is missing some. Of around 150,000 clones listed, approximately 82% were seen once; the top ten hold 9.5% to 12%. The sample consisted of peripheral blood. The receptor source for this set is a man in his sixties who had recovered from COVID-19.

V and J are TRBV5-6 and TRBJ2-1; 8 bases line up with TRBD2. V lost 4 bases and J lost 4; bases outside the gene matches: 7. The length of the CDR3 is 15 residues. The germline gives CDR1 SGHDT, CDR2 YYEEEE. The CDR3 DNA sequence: TGTGCCAGCAGCCCCGGGACTAGTAGTTACAATGAGCAGTTCTTC. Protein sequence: CASSPGTSSYNEQFF.

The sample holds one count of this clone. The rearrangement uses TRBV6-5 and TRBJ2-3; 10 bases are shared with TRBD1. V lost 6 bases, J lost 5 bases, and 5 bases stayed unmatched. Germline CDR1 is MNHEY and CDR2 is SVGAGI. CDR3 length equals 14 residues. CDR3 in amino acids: CASRLDRGIDTQYF. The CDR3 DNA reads TGTGCCAGCAGATTGGACAGGGGGATAGATACGCAGTATTTT.

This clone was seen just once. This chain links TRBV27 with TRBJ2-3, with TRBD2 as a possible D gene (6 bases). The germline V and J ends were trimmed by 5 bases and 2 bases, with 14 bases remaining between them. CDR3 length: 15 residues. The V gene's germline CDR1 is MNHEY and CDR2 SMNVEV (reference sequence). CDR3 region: CASSPSWDSTDTQYF. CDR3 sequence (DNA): TGTGCCAGCAGTCCCAGCTGGGACTCCACAGATACGCAGTATTTT.

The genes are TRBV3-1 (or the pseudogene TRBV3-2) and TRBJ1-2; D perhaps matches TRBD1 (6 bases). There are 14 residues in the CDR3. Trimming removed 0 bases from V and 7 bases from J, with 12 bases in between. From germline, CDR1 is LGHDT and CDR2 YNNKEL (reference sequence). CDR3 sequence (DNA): TGTGCCAGCAGCCAAGATAGCGGGGGCCGTGGCTACACCTTC. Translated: CASSQDSGGRGYTF.